This TCR beta chain emerged from a study of siplizumab effects on memory and regulatory T cells. Notes on the study in general: Alloreactive sequences tracing back to unstimulated CD4+ memory cells were significantly reduced by siplizumab. Siplizumab cultures yielded proliferating Tregs whose suppressive function was not confirmed.

Worth noting for this clone: Its antigen remains unknown.

Per sample, roughly 94,000 TCR templates underwent assay. The repertoire was sequenced with immunoSEQ multiplex PCR; TCRdb's copy has only in-frame clones and lacks some. This table has approximately 100,000 clones, over 90% appearing once. CDR3 size: 12 residues. Germline V gene lookup returns CDR1 SGHDT and CDR2 YYEEEE. The V end lost 4 bases, the J end lost 5 bases, and 8 bases lay between the germline ends. This chain uses TRBV5-6 with TRBJ2-3, with D hard to call. The sample taken for sequencing was non-Treg CD4+ T cells sorted from blood. This TCR came from a human donor in good health. CDR3 in DNA: TGTGCCAGCAGCGTTCTCAGAGATACGCAGTATTTT. As protein: CASSVLRDTQYF. Full variable domain (missing parts from reference TRBV5-6 and TRBJ2-3): DAGVTQSPTHLIKTRGQQVTLRCSPKSGHDTVSWYQQALGQGPQFIFQYYEEEERQRGNFPDRFSGHQFPNYSSELNVNALLLGDSALYLCASSVLRDTQYFGPGTRLTVL.